This T cell receptor beta chain was observed in a study of blood T cell repertoires in COVID-19. About the research overall: Acute and convalescent COVID-19 specimens originated in the United States, Italy and Spain. In each case, the material was cDNA or gDNA derived from T cells, B-cell-depleted T cells, or PBMCs.

Germline trimming cut 6 bases from V and 0 bases from J; bases unmatched to any gene: 15. The CDR3 is 18 amino acids. In germline, CDR1 is MNHEY, CDR2 SMNVEV (reference sequence). Source study methods: Reference gene primers were amplified, and this amplification served to estimate nucleated cell counts. Method: immunoSEQ multiplex PCR; TCRdb's copy keeps in-frame clones and lacks some. The V and J calls and the clone size are those of that table, but D and trimming were determined from the DNA. The data show about 160,000 clones, around 87% seen once. This TCR derives from a man of 80 years or more with acute or convalescent COVID-19. The sequenced sample consisted of peripheral blood. V and J are TRBV27 and TRBJ2-3, with 7 bases lining up with TRBD2. CDR3 sequence: CASSVIAGDHSSTDTQYF. The CDR3 region has the DNA TGTGCCAGCAGCGTGATCGCGGGGGATCACTCTAGCACAGATACGCAGTATTTT.